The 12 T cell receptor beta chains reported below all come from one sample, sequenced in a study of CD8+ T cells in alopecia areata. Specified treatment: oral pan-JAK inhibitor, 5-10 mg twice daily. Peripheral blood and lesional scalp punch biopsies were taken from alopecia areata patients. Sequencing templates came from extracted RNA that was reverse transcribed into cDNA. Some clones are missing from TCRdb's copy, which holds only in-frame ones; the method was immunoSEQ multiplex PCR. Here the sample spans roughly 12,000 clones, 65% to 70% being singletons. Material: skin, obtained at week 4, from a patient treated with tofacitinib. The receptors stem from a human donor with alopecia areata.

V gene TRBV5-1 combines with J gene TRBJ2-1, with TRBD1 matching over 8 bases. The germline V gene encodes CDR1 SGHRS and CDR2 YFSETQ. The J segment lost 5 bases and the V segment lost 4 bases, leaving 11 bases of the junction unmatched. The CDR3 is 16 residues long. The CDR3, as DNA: TGCGCCAGCAGCCCTGTTCAGGGGGCTCTGAACAATGAGCAGTTCTTC. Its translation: CASSPVQGALNNEQFF.

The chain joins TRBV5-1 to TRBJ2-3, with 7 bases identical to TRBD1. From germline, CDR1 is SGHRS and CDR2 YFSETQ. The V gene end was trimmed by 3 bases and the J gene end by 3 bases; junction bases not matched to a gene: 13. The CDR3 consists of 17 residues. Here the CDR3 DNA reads TGCGCCAGCAGCTCGAGAAGACAGGGTGAGGTGACAGATACGCAGTATTTT. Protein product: CASSSRRQGEVTDTQYF.

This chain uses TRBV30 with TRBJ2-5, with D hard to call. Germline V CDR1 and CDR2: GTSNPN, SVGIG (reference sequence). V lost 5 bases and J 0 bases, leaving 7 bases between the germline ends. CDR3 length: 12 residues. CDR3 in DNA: TGTGCCTGGGCACATAACCAAGAGACCCAGTACTTC. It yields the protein CAWAHNQETQYF.

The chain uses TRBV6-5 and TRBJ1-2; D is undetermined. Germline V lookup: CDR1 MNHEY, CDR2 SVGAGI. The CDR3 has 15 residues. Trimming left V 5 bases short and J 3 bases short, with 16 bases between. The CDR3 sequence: CASSPGWWVDYGYTF. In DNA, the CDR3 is TGTGCCAGCAGTCCGGGGTGGTGGGTAGACTATGGCTACACCTTC.

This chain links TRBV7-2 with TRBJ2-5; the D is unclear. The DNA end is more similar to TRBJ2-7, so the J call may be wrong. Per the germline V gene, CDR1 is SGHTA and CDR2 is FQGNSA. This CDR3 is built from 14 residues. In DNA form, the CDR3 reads TGTGCCAGCAGCTTAGCGCCCGGCTCCTACGAGCAGTACTTC. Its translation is CASSLAPGSYEQYF.

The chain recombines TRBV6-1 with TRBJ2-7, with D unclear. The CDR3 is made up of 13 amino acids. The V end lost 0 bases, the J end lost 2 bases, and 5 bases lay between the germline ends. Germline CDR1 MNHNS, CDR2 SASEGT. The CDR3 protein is CASSEANTYEQYF. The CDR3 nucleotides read TGTGCCAGCAGTGAAGCGAACACCTACGAGCAGTACTTC.

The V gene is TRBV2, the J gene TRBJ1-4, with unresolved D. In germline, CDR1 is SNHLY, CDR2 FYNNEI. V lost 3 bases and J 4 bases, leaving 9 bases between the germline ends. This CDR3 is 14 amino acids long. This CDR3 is CASSETGDNEKLFF. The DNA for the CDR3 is TGTGCCAGCAGTGAGACCGGGGATAATGAAAAACTGTTTTTT.

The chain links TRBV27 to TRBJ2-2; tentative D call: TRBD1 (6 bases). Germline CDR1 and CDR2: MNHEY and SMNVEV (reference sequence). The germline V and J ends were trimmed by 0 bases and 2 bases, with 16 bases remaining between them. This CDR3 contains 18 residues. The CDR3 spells CASSLSPGAHLNTGELFF. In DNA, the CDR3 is TGTGCCAGCAGTTTATCACCAGGGGCGCACTTAAACACCGGGGAGCTGTTTTTT.

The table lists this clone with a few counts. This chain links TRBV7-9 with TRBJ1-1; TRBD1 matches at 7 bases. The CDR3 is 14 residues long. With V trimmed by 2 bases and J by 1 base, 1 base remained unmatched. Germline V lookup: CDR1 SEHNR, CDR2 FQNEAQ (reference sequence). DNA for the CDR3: TGTGCCAGCAGCTTAAGGGGGCCGAACACTGAAGCTTTCTTT. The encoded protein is CASSLRGPNTEAFF.

The CDR3 DNA is TGTGCCAGCAGCTTAAGTCAGGGAGTTATAGATACGCAGTATTTT. Encoded protein: CASSLSQGVIDTQYF. The rearrangement links TRBV7-2 to TRBJ2-3; D is tentatively TRBD1 or TRBD2 (5 bases each). There are 15 residues in the CDR3. Deletions cut 2 bases from V and 5 bases from J, with 14 bases between. Germline CDR1 is SGHTA and CDR2 is FQGNSA. The full variable domain, in which reference TRBV7-2 and TRBJ2-3 provide the parts outside the CDR3, is GAGVSQSPSNKVTEKGKDVELRCDPISGHTALYWYRQSLGQGLEFLIYFQGNSAPDKSGLPSDRFSAERTGGSVSTLTIQRTQQEDSAVYLCASSLSQGVIDTQYFGPGTRLTVL.

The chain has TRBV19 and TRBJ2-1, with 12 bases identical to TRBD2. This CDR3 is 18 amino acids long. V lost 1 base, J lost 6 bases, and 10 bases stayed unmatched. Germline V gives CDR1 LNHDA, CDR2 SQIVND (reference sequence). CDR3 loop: CASSIGLAGGRLPNEQFF. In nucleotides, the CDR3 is TGTGCCAGTAGTATAGGTCTAGCGGGGGGGCGTCTTCCCAATGAGCAGTTCTTC. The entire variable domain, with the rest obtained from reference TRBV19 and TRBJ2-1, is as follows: DGGITQSPKYLFRKEGQNVTLSCEQNLNHDAMYWYRQDPGQGLRLIYYSQIVNDFQKGDIAEGYSVSREKKESFPLTVTSAQKNPTAFYLCASSIGLAGGRLPNEQFFGPGTRLTVL.

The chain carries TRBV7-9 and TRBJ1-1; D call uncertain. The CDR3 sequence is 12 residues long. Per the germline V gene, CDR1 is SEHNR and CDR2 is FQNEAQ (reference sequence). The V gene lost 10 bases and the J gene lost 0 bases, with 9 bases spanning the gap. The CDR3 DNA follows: TGTGCCACGGGCAGGATGAACACTGAAGCTTTCTTT. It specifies CATGRMNTEAFF.